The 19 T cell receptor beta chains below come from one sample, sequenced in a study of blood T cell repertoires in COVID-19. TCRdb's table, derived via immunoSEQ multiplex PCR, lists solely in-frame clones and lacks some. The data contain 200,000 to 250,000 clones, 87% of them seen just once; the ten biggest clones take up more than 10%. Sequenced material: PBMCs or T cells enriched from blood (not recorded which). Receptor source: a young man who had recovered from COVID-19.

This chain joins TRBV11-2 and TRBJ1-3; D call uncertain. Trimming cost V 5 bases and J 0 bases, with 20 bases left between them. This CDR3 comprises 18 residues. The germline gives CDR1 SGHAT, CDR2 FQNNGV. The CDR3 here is CASSPRTATSFSGNTIYF. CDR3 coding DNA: TGTGCCAGCAGCCCCCGAACAGCTACCTCCTTCTCTGGAAACACCATATATTTT.

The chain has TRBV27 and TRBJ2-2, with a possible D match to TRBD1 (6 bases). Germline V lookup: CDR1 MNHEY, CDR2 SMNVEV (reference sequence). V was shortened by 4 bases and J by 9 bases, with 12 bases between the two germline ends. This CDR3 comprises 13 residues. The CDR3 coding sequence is TGTGCCAGCAGTTCCACAGGGAGCAGGGAGCTGTTTTTT. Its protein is CASSSTGSRELFF.

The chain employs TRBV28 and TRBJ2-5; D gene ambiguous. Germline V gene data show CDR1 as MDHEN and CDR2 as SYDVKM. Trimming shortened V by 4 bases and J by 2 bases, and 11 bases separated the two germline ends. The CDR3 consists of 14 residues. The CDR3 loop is CASSYDSVQETQYF. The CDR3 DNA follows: TGTGCCAGCAGTTATGATTCGGTTCAAGAGACCCAGTACTTC.

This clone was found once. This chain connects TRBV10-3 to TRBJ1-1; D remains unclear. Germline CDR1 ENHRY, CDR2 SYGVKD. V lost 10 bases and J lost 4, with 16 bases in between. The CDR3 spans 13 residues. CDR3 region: CATLRAGSTEAFF. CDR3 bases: TGTGCCACCCTCAGAGCGGGAAGCACTGAAGCTTTCTTT.

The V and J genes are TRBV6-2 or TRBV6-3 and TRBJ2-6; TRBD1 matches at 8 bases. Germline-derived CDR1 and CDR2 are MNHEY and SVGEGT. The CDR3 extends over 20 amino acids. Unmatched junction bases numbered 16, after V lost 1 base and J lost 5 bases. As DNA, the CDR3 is TGTGCCAGCAGTTACTACCGGGACAGGAAAAACTACCAGAGGGCCAACGTCCTGACTTTC. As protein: CASSYYRDRKNYQRANVLTF.

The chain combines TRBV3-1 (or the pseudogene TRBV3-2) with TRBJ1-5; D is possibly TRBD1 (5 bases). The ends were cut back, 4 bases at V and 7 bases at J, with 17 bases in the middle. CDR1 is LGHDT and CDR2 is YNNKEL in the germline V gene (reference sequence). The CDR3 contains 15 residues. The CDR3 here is CASSPQAGSRQPQHF. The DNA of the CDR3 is TGTGCCAGCAGCCCCCAGGCAGGGTCACGCCAGCCCCAGCATTTT.

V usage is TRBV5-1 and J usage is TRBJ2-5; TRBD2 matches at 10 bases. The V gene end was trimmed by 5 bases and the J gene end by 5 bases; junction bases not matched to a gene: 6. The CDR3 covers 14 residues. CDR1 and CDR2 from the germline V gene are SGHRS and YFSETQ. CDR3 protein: CASRPTSGAETQYF. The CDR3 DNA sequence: TGCGCCAGCAGGCCCACTAGCGGGGCTGAGACCCAGTACTTC.

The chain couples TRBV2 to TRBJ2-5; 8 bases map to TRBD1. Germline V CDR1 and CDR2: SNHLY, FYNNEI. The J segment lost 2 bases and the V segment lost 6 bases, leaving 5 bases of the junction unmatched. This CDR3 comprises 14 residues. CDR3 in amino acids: CASSDTGGQETQYF. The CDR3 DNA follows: TGTGCCAGCAGCGATACAGGGGGTCAAGAGACCCAGTACTTC. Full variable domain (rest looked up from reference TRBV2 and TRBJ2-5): EPEVTQTPSHQVTQMGQEVILRCVPISNHLYFYWYRQILGQKVEFLVSFYNNEISEKSEIFDDQFSVERPDGSNFTLKIRSTKLEDSAMYFCASSDTGGQETQYFGPGTRLLVL.

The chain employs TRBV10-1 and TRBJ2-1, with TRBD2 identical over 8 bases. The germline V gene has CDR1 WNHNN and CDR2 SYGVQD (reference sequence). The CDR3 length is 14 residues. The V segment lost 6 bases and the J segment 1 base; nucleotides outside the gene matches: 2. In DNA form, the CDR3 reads TGCGCCAGCAGCCCTAGCGGGTCCTACAATGAGCAGTTCTTC. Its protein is CASSPSGSYNEQFF.

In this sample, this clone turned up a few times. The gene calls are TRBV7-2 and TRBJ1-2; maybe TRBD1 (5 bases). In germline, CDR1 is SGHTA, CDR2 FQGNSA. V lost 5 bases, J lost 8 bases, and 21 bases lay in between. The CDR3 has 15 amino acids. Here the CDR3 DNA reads TGTGCCAGCAGCCCCCTCACCGTGCAGGGCAGAGGCTACACCTTC. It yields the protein CASSPLTVQGRGYTF.

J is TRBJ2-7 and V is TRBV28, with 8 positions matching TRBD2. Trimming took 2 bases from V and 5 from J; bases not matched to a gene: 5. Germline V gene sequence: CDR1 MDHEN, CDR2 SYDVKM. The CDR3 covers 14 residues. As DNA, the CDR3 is TGTGCCAGCAGTTTACCGGGAGGGTTAGACGAGCAGTACTTC. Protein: CASSLPGGLDEQYF.

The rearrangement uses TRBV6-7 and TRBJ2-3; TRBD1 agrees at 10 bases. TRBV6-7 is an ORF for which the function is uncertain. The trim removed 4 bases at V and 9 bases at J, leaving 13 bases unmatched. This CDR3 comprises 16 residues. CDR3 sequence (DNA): TGTGCCAGCAGTTCAGACCCGACAGGGGGCGCGGACACGCAGTATTTT. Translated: CASSSDPTGGADTQYF.

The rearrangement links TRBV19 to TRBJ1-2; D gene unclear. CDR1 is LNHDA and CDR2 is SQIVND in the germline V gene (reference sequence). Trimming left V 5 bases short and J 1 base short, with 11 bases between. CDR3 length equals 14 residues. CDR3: CASSRAGDNYGYTF. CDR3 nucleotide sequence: TGTGCCAGTAGTCGAGCAGGTGATAACTATGGCTACACCTTC.

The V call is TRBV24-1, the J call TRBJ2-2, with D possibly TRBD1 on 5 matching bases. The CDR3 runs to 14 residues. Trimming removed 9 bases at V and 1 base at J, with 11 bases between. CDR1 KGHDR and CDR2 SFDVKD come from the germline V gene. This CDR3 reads CATGQGLNTGELFF. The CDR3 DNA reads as TGTGCCACCGGTCAGGGCCTGAACACCGGGGAGCTGTTTTTT.

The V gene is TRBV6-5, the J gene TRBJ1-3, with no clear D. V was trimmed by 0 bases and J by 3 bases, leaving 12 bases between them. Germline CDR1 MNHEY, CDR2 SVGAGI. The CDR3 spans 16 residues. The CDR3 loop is CASSYSAGVGGNTIYF. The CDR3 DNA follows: TGTGCCAGCAGTTACTCTGCCGGAGTCGGTGGAAACACCATATATTTT.

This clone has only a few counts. The CDR3 reads CASSKTGGEWETQYF. The DNA for the CDR3 is TGTGCCAGCTCAAAGACAGGGGGCGAATGGGAGACCCAGTACTTC. The chain uses TRBV7-9 and TRBJ2-5; TRBD1 agrees at 10 bases. The V gene end was trimmed by 8 bases and the J gene end by 5 bases; junction bases not matched to a gene: 11. Germline CDR1 SEHNR, CDR2 FQNEAQ (reference sequence). The CDR3 spans 15 residues.

The CDR3 reads CASSQDHFTTRTGEMYGYTF. CDR3 in DNA: TGCGCCAGCAGCCAAGATCATTTCACCACGCGGACAGGGGAAATGTATGGCTACACCTTC. The chain carries TRBV4-1 and TRBJ1-2, with TRBD1 matching over 9 bases. The CDR3 loop spans 20 amino acids. With 0 bases clipped from V and 5 bases from J, the junction kept 19 bases outside the gene matches. CDR1 and CDR2 (germline): MGHRA, YSYEKL.

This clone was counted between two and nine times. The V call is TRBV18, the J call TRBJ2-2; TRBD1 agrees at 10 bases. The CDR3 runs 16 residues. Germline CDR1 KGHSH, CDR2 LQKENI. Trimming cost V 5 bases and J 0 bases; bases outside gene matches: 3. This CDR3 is CASSSTGGSNTGELFF. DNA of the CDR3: TGTGCCAGCTCATCGACAGGGGGCTCGAACACCGGGGAGCTGTTTTTT.

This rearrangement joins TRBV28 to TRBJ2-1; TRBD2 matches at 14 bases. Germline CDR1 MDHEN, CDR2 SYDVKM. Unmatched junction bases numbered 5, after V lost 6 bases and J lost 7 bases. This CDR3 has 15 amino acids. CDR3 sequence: CASSRTSGRTNEQFF. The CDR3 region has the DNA TGTGCCAGCAGCAGGACTAGCGGGAGGACTAATGAGCAGTTCTTC.